This TCR beta chain came from a study of blood T cell repertoires in COVID-19. Study-wide context: T cells, B-cell-depleted T cells, or PBMCs supplied cDNA or gDNA.

As handled by the study authors: Reference gene primer amplification gave nucleated cell count estimates. The data were produced by immunoSEQ multiplex PCR, yet TCRdb's version contains in-frame clones alone and is incomplete. The DNA gave D and trimming, while V, J and clone size come from that table. Of roughly 300,000 clones listed, roughly 85% are singletons. The ends were cut back, 11 bases at V and 2 bases at J, with 15 bases in the middle. Per the germline V gene, CDR1 is LNHDA and CDR2 is SQIVND (reference sequence). CDR3 length: 13 amino acids. This clonotype was obtained from a human donor in a cohort sampled during active COVID-19. The chain links TRBV19 to TRBJ1-1; D is ambiguous. The sequenced sample consisted of peripheral blood. The CDR3 loop is CASKREINTEAFF. CDR3 in DNA: TGTGCCTCAAAACGGGAAATCAACACTGAAGCTTTCTTT.